The T cell receptor beta chain described here comes from a study of T cells after yellow fever vaccination. The ends lost 4 bases at V and 3 bases at J; junction bases unmatched: 7. The CDR3 spans 15 residues. Germline CDR1 and CDR2: KGHSH and LQKENI. TCRdb called the 5' RACE reads again in MiXCR, with one record for every CDR3 protein. The sample consists of 300,000 to 400,000 distinct CDR3 sequences, around 12% of them appearing once. The V and J genes are TRBV18 and TRBJ2-5, with 8 bases aligning to TRBD1. This TCR was sampled from a man aged 18 to 29 who received the YFV17D yellow fever vaccine. The specimen comprised CD4+ T cells sorted from PBMCs, sampled 15 days after the yellow fever booster vaccination. Here the CDR3 reads CASSLFLQGEETQYF. CDR3 sequence (DNA): TGTGCCAGCTCACTCTTTCTACAGGGGGAAGAGACCCAGTACTTC.